Following are 6 T cell receptor beta chains from one sample sequenced in a study of T cells in Graves' hyperthyroidism and ophthalmopathy. Regions amplified from RNA transcripts were the TCR beta CDR3 regions. Initially, a first-round RT-PCR of the TCR CDR3 employed the HTBI primer set. TCRdb reprocessed the multiplex PCR reads via MiXCR and lists one record per CDR3 protein. The data show 500,000 to 650,000 distinct CDR3 sequences, with 15% to 20% seen just once and 17% held by the top ten. The specimen was blood. All receptors come from a woman younger than 35 with Graves' ophthalmopathy.

This clonotype was counted only a few times. J is TRBJ2-1 and V is TRBV10-2; the match to TRBD2 covers 9 bases. Trimming at V came to 5 bases and at J to 10 bases, leaving 6 bases not matched to a gene. The CDR3 consists of 13 residues. CDR1 WSHSY and CDR2 SAAADI come from the germline V gene. The CDR3 DNA reads as TGCGCCAGCAGTACCAGCGGGGGGCCAGAGCAGTTCTTC. Amino acid sequence: CASSTSGGPEQFF.

Only a few counts were recorded for this clonotype. This chain uses TRBV12-5 with TRBJ2-1; TRBD2 aligns across 8 bases. J lost 6 bases, V lost 5 bases, and 9 bases had no gene match. Looked up from germline, CDR1 is LGHNT and CDR2 is FRNRAP. The CDR3 totals 15 residues. The DNA of the CDR3 is TGTGCTAGTGGTCCCGGGGGGGGGGCCGGCAATGAGCAGTTCTTC. It translates to CASGPGGGAGNEQFF.

This clonotype came up a few times. V gene TRBV5-1 combines with J gene TRBJ2-2, with TRBD1 matching 8 bases. CDR1 and CDR2 (germline): SGHRS, YFSETQ. J lost 6 bases, V lost 1 base, and 5 bases had no gene match. The CDR3 spans 15 residues. In nucleotides, the CDR3 is TGCGCCAGCAGCTTGACCGACAGGGGATCCGGGGAGCTGTTTTTT. Protein: CASSLTDRGSGELFF. The variable domain in full, with the rest retrieved from reference TRBV5-1 and TRBJ2-2, is KAGVTQTPRYLIKTRGQQVTLSCSPISGHRSVSWYQQTPGQGLQFLFEYFSETQRNKGNFPGRFSGRQFSNSRSEMNVSTLELGDSALYLCASSLTDRGSGELFFGEGSRLTVL.

Ten or more counts support this clonotype. CDR3 protein: CASRTGGTTEAFF. DNA of the CDR3: TGTGCCAGCAGGACCGGGGGAACCACTGAAGCTTTCTTT. The J gene is TRBJ1-1, the V gene TRBV27; possible D gene TRBD1, 5 bases. The germline V gene has CDR1 MNHEY and CDR2 SMNVEV (reference sequence). Trimming removed 6 bases at V and 4 bases at J, with 12 bases between. CDR3 length equals 13 residues.

V is TRBV5-6 and J is TRBJ2-1; D is possibly TRBD2 (6 bases). The CDR3 runs to 16 residues. Trimming took 0 bases from V and 4 from J, leaving 14 bases between them. CDR1 is SGHDT and CDR2 is YYEEEE in the germline V gene. This CDR3 reads CASSLGGEVLYNEQFF. In DNA form, the CDR3 reads TGTGCCAGCAGCTTGGGGGGGGAAGTTCTATACAATGAGCAGTTCTTC.

This chain joins TRBV20-1 and TRBJ1-3; D call uncertain. The germline CDR1 and CDR2 sequences are DFQATT and SNEGSKA (reference sequence). This CDR3 region has 14 residues. Trimming pared 0 bases from V and 3 bases from J, leaving 9 bases between. The DNA for the CDR3 is TGCAGTGCTAGAGATGGGGATCGTGGAAACACCATATATTTT. Translation: CSARDGDRGNTIYF.